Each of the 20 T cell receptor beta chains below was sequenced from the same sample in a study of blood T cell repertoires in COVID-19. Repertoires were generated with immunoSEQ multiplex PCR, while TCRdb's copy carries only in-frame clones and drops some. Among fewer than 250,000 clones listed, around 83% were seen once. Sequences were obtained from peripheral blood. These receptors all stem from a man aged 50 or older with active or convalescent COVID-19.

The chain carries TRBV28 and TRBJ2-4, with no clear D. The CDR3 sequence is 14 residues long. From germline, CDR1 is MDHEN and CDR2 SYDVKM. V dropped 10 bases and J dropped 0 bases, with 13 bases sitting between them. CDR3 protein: CATSTSLAKNIQYF. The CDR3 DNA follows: TGTGCCACCTCGACTTCCCTAGCCAAAAACATTCAGTACTTC.

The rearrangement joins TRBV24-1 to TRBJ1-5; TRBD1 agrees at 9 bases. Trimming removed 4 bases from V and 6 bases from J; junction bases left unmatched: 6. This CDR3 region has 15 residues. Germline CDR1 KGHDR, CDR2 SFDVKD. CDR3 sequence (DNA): TGTGCCACCAGTGACCGGGACAGGGAGAGTCAGCCCCAGCATTTT. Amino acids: CATSDRDRESQPQHF.

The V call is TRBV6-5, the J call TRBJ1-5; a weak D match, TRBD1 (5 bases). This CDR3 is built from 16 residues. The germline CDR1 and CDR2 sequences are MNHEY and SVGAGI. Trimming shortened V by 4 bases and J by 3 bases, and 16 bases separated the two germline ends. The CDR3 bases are TGTGCCAGCAGTTCCCAGGGATCCCTACCCAATCAGCCCCAGCATTTT. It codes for CASSSQGSLPNQPQHF.

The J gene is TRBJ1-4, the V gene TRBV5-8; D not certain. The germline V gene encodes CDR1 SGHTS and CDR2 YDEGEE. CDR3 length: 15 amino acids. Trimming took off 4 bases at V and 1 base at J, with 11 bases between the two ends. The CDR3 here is CASSPTGITNEKLFF. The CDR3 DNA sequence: TGTGCCAGCAGCCCAACGGGGATAACTAATGAAAAACTGTTTTTT. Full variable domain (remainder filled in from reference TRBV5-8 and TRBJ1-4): EAGVTQSPTHLIKTRGQQATLRCSPISGHTSVYWYQQALGLGLQFLLWYDEGEERNRGNFPPRFSGRQFPNYSSELNVNALELEDSALYLCASSPTGITNEKLFFGSGTQLSVL.

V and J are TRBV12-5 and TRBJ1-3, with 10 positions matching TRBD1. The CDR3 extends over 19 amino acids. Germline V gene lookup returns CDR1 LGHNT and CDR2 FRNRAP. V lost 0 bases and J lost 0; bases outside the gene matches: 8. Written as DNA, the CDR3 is TGTGCTAGTGGTTTGGTACGATCGGGACAGGGGTTCTCTGGAAACACCATATATTTT. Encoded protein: CASGLVRSGQGFSGNTIYF.

CDR3 sequence (DNA): TGTGCCAGCAGTATCATATCGGGACAGGGGTACACTGAAGCTTTCTTT. Its translation is CASSIISGQGYTEAFF. The V gene is TRBV27, the J gene TRBJ1-1; the match to TRBD1 covers 10 bases. Trimming cost V 5 bases and J 3 bases; bases outside gene matches: 9. The germline V gene has CDR1 MNHEY and CDR2 SMNVEV (reference sequence). There are 16 residues in the CDR3.

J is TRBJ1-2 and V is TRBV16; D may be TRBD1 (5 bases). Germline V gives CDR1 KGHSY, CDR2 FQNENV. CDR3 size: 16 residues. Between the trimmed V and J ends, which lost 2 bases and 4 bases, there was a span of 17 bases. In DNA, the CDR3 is TGTGCCAGCAGCCAAGCCTTGGACGCGGGGGGCTATGGCTACACCTTC. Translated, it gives CASSQALDAGGYGYTF.

The chain's CDR3 is CASSVGATGNTIYF. CDR3 bases: TGTGCCAGCAGCGTAGGGGCGACGGGAAACACCATATATTTT. This chain connects TRBV9 to TRBJ1-3; no definite D call. Per germline, CDR1 SGDLS and CDR2 YYNGEE. The CDR3 loop spans 14 amino acids. Trimming took off 0 bases at V and 4 bases at J, with 8 bases between the two ends.

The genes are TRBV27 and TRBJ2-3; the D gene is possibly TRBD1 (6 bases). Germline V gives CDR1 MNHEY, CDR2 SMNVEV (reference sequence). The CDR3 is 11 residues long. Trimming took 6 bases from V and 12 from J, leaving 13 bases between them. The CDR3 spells CASRLDSTQYF. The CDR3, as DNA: TGTGCCAGCAGGTTGGACAGCACCCAGTATTTT.

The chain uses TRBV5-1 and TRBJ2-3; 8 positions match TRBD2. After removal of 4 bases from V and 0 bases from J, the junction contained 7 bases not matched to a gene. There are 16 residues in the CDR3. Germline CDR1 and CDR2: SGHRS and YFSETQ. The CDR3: CASSPPSGFSTDTQYF. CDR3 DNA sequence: TGCGCCAGCAGCCCACCTAGCGGGTTTAGCACAGATACGCAGTATTTT.

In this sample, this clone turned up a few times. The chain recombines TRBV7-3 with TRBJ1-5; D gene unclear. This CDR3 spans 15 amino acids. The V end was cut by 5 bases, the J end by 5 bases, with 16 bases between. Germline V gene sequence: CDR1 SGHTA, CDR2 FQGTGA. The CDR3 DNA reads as TGTGCCAGCAGCCTAAACCCTCCGCTAGATCAGCCCCAGCATTTT. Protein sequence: CASSLNPPLDQPQHF.

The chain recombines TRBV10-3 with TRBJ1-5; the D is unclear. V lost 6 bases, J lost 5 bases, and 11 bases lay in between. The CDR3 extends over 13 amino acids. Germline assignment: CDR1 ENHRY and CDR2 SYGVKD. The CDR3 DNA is TGTGCCATCAGCGGCTTTCGGGATCAGCCCCAGCATTTT. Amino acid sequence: CAISGFRDQPQHF.

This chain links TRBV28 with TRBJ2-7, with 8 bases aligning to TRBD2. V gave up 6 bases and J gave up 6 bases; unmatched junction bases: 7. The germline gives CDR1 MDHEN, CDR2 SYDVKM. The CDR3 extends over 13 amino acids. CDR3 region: CASSPGSGGEQYF. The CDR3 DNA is TGTGCCAGCAGCCCCGGAAGCGGGGGCGAGCAGTACTTC.

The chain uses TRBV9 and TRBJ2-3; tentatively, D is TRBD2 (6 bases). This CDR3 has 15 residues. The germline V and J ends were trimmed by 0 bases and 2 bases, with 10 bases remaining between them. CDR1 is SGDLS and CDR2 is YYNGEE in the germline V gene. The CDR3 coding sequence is TGTGCCAGCAGCGTAGTAGGCGGGGTCACAGATACGCAGTATTTT. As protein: CASSVVGGVTDTQYF.

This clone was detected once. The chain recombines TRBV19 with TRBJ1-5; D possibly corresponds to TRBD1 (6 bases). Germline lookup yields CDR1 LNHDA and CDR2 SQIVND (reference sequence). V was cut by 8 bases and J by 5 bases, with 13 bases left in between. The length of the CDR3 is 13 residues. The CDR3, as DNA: TGTGCCAGTCAGGGGCAAGTGGATCAGCCCCAGCATTTT. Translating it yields CASQGQVDQPQHF.

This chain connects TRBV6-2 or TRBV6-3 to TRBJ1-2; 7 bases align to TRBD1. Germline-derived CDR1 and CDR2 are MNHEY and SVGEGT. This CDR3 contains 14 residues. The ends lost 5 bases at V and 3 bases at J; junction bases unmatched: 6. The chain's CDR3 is CASSRQGLDYGYTF. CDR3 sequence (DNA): TGTGCCAGCAGTCGACAGGGTTTGGACTATGGCTACACCTTC.

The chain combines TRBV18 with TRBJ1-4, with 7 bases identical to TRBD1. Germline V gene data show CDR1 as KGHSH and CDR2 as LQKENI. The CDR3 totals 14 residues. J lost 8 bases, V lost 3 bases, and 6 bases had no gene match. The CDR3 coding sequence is TGTGCCAGCTCACCGGGCGGAGGGGGCGAAAAACTGTTTTTT. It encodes CASSPGGGGEKLFF.

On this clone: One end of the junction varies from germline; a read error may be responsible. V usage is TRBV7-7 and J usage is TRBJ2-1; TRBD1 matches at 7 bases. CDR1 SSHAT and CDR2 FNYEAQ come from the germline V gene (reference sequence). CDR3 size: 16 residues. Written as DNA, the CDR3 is TGTGCTAGCAGCCTACAAGAGGGACAGCCCTACAATGAGCAGTTCTTC. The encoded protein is CASSLQEGQPYNEQFF. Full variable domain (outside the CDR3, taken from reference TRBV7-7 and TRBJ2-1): GAGVSQSPRYKVTKRGQDVTLRCDPISSHATLYWYQQALGQGPEFLTYFNYEAQPDKSGLPSDRFSAERPEGSISTLTIQRTEQRDSAMYRCASSLQEGQPYNEQFFGPGTRLTVL.

For the CDR3, the DNA is TGCGCCAGCAGCTTGGGGTTGGGGGGACCGAACACTGAAGCTTTCTTT. Amino acid sequence: CASSLGLGGPNTEAFF. The V gene is TRBV5-1, the J gene TRBJ1-1; the D gene is possibly TRBD1 (5 bases). Germline V gives CDR1 SGHRS, CDR2 YFSETQ. This CDR3 has 16 residues. Trimming took 0 bases from V and 1 from J, leaving 13 bases between them.

CDR3 protein: CASRPGGSGEQYF. The CDR3 bases are TGTGCCAGCAGACCAGGGGGGTCGGGGGAGCAGTACTTC. The V and J genes are TRBV6-5 and TRBJ2-7; a weak D match, TRBD1 (7 bases). The CDR3 has 13 amino acids. V was cut by 6 bases and J by 7 bases, with 16 bases left in between. Germline V gives CDR1 MNHEY, CDR2 SVGAGI.